Listed below are T cell receptor beta chains from one sample, sequenced in a study of blood T cell repertoires in COVID-19. Here immunoSEQ multiplex PCR was the method, and the copy in TCRdb shows in-frame clones only, minus some. The data show roughly 250,000 clones, with about 90% seen just once and approximately 0.9% held by the top ten. Sequenced sample: PBMCs or T cells enriched from blood (not recorded which). These receptors were obtained from a man aged 50-59 years who had been exposed to COVID-19. Both conserved end residues are part of each CDR3. A D gene is named only where the DNA matches it firmly. For some rows the clone size is stated as once, few or many, or as a class when expanded; others skip it.

>TRBJ2-3|TRBD2|18|once|TRBV4-2
CASSRGLAGGDRTDTQYF
TGTGCCAGCAGCCGAGGACTAGCGGGAGGGGATAGGACAGATACGCAGTATTTT
>TRBJ1-1|-|14|-|TRBV3-1/TRBV3-2
CASSQNGGYTEAFF
TGTGCCAGCAGCCAAAACGGGGGGTACACTGAAGCTTTCTTT
>TRBJ1-2|TRBD1|14|-|TRBV14
CASSHGQGFNGYTF
TGTGCCAGCAGCCACGGACAGGGTTTCAATGGCTACACCTTC
>TRBJ2-2|TRBD1|15|-|TRBV5-6
CASSLRQGRSGELFF
TGTGCCAGCAGCTTACGACAGGGGAGGTCCGGGGAGCTGTTTTTT
>TRBJ1-1|-|16|-|TRBV7-3
CASSLRGGTVNTEAFF
TGTGCCAGCAGCTTACGGGGAGGGACGGTGAACACTGAAGCTTTCTTT
>TRBJ1-2|TRBD1|15|-|TRBV18
CASSPPGTGRYGYTF
TGTGCCAGCTCACCACCCGGGACAGGGCGATATGGCTACACCTTC
>TRBJ1-2|-|14|-|TRBV9
CASSVASRDYGYTF
TGTGCCAGCAGCGTAGCAAGCAGGGACTATGGCTACACCTTC
>TRBJ1-5|-|12|-|TRBV19
CASSARTQPQHF
TGTGCCAGTAGTGCAAGGACACAGCCCCAGCATTTT
>TRBJ1-1|TRBD1|14|-|TRBV11-3
CASTTRTGLTEAFF
TGTGCCAGCACCACCCGGACAGGGTTAACTGAAGCTTTCTTT
>TRBJ1-1|-|15|-|TRBV12-5
CASGLYAYSHTEAFF
TGTGCTAGTGGTTTGTACGCTTACTCGCACACTGAAGCTTTCTTT
>TRBJ2-5|-|11|-|TRBV7-9
CASSYGETQYF
TGTGCCAGCAGCTACGGGGAGACCCAGTACTTC
>TRBJ1-1|-|14|-|TRBV6-5
CASRIMGGGTEAFF
TGTGCCAGCAGGATAATGGGGGGTGGAACTGAAGCTTTCTTT
>TRBJ1-6|TRBD1|17|-|TRBV5-8
CASSTYRGTGRNSPLHF
TGTGCCAGCAGCACTTACCGCGGGACAGGGCGTAATTCACCCCTCCACTTT
>TRBJ1-2|-|14|-|TRBV5-1
CASSPSLDSYGYTF
TGCGCCAGCAGCCCTTCTCTGGACAGCTATGGCTACACCTTC
>TRBJ2-3|-|12|-|TRBV27
CASSLIADTQYF
TGTGCCAGCAGTCTTATCGCAGATACGCAGTATTTT
>TRBJ1-4|TRBD1|15|-|TRBV24-1
CATSDPGQGGEKLFF
TGTGCCACCAGTGATCCGGGACAGGGTGGGGAAAAACTGTTTTTT
>TRBJ2-3|TRBD2|15|-|TRBV28
CASLQNGRGTDTQYF
TGTGCCAGCCTTCAAAACGGGAGGGGCACAGATACGCAGTATTTT
>TRBJ2-3|-|13|-|TRBV5-1
CASSLGQTDTQYF
TGCGCCAGCAGCTTGGGGCAGACAGATACGCAGTATTTT
>TRBJ1-2|TRBD1|14|-|TRBV27
CASSQGTATGGYTF
TGTGCCAGCAGCCAGGGGACAGCCACTGGGGGCTACACCTTC
>TRBJ2-6|-|15|-|TRBV10-2
CASSERGSGANVLTF
TGCGCCAGCAGTGAGAGGGGCTCTGGGGCCAACGTCCTGACTTTC
>TRBJ2-2|TRBD1|15|-|TRBV29-1
CSVGPGTGGTGELFF
TGCAGCGTTGGACCCGGGACAGGGGGAACCGGGGAGCTGTTTTTT
>TRBJ2-5|TRBD2|16|-|TRBV11-2
CASSSTGTSWQETQYF
TGTGCCAGCAGCAGTACCGGGACTAGCTGGCAAGAGACCCAGTACTTC
>TRBJ1-2|-|13|-|TRBV10-3
CAISEWEVNSYTF
TGTGCCATCAGTGAGTGGGAGGTTAATAGCTACACCTTC
>TRBJ1-5|-|15|once|TRBV5-5
CASSLQGGSNQPQHF
TGTGCCAGCAGCTTGCAGGGTGGGAGCAATCAGCCCCAGCATTTT
>TRBJ1-2|-|13|-|TRBV30
CAWSVGGVPGYTF
TGTGCCTGGAGTGTTGGAGGGGTCCCTGGCTACACCTTC
>TRBJ2-2|TRBD1|15|-|TRBV5-1
CASSLQDRGLGELFF
TGCGCCAGCAGCTTGCAGGACAGGGGCCTCGGGGAGCTGTTTTTT
>TRBJ1-5|-|13|few|TRBV10-3
CAIRRTENQPQHF
TGTGCCATCAGAAGGACAGAGAATCAGCCCCAGCATTTT
>TRBJ2-3|TRBD2|16|-|TRBV7-6
CASSNHGTSSSDTQYF
TGTGCCAGCAGCAACCACGGGACTAGTAGCTCAGATACGCAGTATTTT
>TRBJ1-2|-|12|-|TRBV5-1
CASSYTNYGYTF
TGCGCCAGCAGTTATACTAACTATGGCTACACCTTC
>TRBJ2-1|TRBD2|15|-|TRBV7-3
CASSLLAGGPNEQFF
TGTGCCAGCAGCCTTCTAGCGGGAGGTCCAAATGAGCAGTTCTTC
>TRBJ2-1|-|24|-|TRBV18
CASSRDREYLPGLVFVGSYNEQFF
TGTGCCAGCTCACGGGACAGGGAATACCTCCCGGGACTAGTTTTCGTAGGATCCTACAATGAGCAGTTCTTC
>TRBJ1-4|TRBD1|18|-|TRBV7-8
CASSPRIGTAATNEKLFF
TGTGCCAGCAGCCCCCGGATAGGGACAGCAGCAACTAATGAAAAACTGTTTTTT
>TRBJ2-3|-|13|-|TRBV29-1
CSVVGGPRDTQYF
TGCAGCGTTGTGGGAGGTCCCAGGGATACGCAGTATTTT
>TRBJ2-5|-|14|-|TRBV5-1
CASSFMAGYETQYF
TGCGCCAGCAGCTTTATGGCAGGGTACGAGACCCAGTACTTC